The T cell receptor beta chain under discussion was sequenced for a study of blood T cells in healthy people across ages. Trimming removed 3 bases at V and 7 bases at J, with 7 bases between. Germline V gene sequence: CDR1 SQVTM, CDR2 ANQGSEA. CDR3 length: 11 residues. Whole-study results and caveats: Any changes in expanded clonotypes were possibly confounded, as donor CMV status remained unknown. Roughly linearly, TCR beta diversity per million T cells fell as age increased.

As concerns this clonotype: Its antigen is still unknown.

Through a sample-barcoded 5' primer and a J-beta primer mix, a second PCR was run for 7 to 11 cycles. TCRdb passed the 5' RACE reads through MiXCR, listing each CDR3 protein once. Among hundreds of thousands of distinct CDR3 sequences listed, approximately 21% were seen once. The sample comprised blood. J is TRBJ2-1 and V is TRBV29-1, with D possibly TRBD2 on 5 matching bases. The clonotype was recovered from a man in his 70s in good health. CDR3 loop: CSVDTGNEQFF. Written as DNA, the CDR3 is TGCAGCGTTGACACGGGGAATGAGCAGTTCTTC.